This T cell receptor (beta chain) emerged from a study of T cell repertoires in cytomegalovirus infection. Overall study: Peptides in the study included HLA-C-restricted and HLA-B-restricted CMV epitopes. Public TCR beta signature analysis indicated the presence of both CMV infection and matching HLA type.

TCRdb itself ran the reads through MiXCR, one entry per CDR3 protein. The data hold hundreds of thousands of distinct CDR3 sequences, with about a third observed a single time. Notes on the study in general: The ex vivo response was dominated by HLA-C-restricted CMV-specific TCR beta clonotypes. The cumulative frequency of public TCR beta families distinguished individuals who carried CMV together with the relevant HLA.

A remark on this clonotype: As yet, its antigen is unknown.

The sequence derives from a human donor in good health (CMV status not recorded). Some clones in this sample may be carry-over from other donors' samples. The specimen comprised cultured CD8+ T cells from PBMCs, sampled from culture after CMV antigen stimulation.

CDR3 nucleotides: TGTGCCAGCAGCATACCACTAGCGACCCCAGATACGCAGTATTTT. Amino acid sequence: CASSIPLATPDTQYF. The V and J genes are TRBV7-8 and TRBJ2-3, with 7 nucleotides matching TRBD2. V trimming: 5 bases; J trimming: 4 bases; junction bases outside the gene matches: 9. This CDR3 contains 15 residues. In germline, CDR1 is SGHVS, CDR2 FQNEAQ.